This T cell receptor (beta chain) was identified during a study of post-analysis software for immune sequencing data. Study overall: Patients with relapsing-remitting, secondary progressive and progressive-relapsing multiple sclerosis courses were all represented.

cDNA libraries for TCR beta contained unique molecular identifiers. TCRdb used MiXCR to reprocess the PCR reads, holding one entry per CDR3 protein. The sample contains 820,000 or so distinct CDR3 sequences, around 50% of which appear only once. Regarding the study as a whole: About five TRBV segments, including TRBV5-6, TRBV5-1 and TRBV20-1, were more frequent in patients than controls. Diversity measured as normalized Chao1 was significantly lower in multiple sclerosis patients than in controls. Same-batch preparations were strongly co-clustered by F measure.

Trimming shortened V by 5 bases and J by 2 bases, and 13 bases separated the two germline ends. The germline gives CDR1 DFQATT, CDR2 SNEGSKA (reference sequence). CDR3 length: 13 residues. Concerning this clonotype itself: What it binds is unknown.

Material: blood. The clonotype comes from a girl aged 5-17 years with multiple sclerosis. V gene TRBV20-1 combines with J gene TRBJ2-7; tentative D call: TRBD1 (6 bases). For the CDR3, the DNA is TGCAGTGCTTATAGGACAGCTGCCTACGAGCAGTACTTC. Translation: CSAYRTAAYEQYF.